This TCR beta chain appears in the sequencing data of a study of control samples from healthy donors and cancer patients. TCRdb keeps only in-frame clones here, not all; method: immunoSEQ multiplex PCR. The data show some 89,000 clones, about 89% seen once. The CDR3 contains 14 residues. CDR1 and CDR2 from the germline V gene are LGHDT and YNNKEL (reference sequence). Losses at the gene ends were 5 bases for V and 4 bases for J; bases not matched to a gene: 4. The gene calls are TRBV3-1 (or the pseudogene TRBV3-2) and TRBJ1-3; 8 nucleotides match TRBD1. Sequenced sample: blood. The receptor's source is a man under 40 in good health. The chain's CDR3 is CASSIRTGGNTIYF. Written as DNA, the CDR3 is TGTGCCAGCAGCATTCGGACAGGGGGAAACACCATATATTTT.